This entry is about one T cell receptor beta chain. The V and J ends lost 4 bases and 4 bases, in that order; junction bases with no gene match: 8. The germline CDR1 and CDR2 sequences are SGHNT and YYREEE (reference sequence). CDR3 size: 15 residues. Profiling relied on immunoSEQ multiplex PCR, and the TCRdb table lists in-frame clones only, not all of them. Of 250,000 to 300,000 clones listed, approximately 86% are singletons. This record comes from a study of blood T cell repertoires in COVID-19. This TCR came from a woman in her 70s with COVID-19, enrolled during active disease. The sample consisted of peripheral blood. The rearrangement links TRBV5-4 to TRBJ1-5; 7 nucleotides match TRBD1. CDR3 nucleotide sequence: TGTGCCAGCAGCCGCGGCAGGGGGGAAAATCAGCCCCAGCATTTT. Encoded protein: CASSRGRGENQPQHF.